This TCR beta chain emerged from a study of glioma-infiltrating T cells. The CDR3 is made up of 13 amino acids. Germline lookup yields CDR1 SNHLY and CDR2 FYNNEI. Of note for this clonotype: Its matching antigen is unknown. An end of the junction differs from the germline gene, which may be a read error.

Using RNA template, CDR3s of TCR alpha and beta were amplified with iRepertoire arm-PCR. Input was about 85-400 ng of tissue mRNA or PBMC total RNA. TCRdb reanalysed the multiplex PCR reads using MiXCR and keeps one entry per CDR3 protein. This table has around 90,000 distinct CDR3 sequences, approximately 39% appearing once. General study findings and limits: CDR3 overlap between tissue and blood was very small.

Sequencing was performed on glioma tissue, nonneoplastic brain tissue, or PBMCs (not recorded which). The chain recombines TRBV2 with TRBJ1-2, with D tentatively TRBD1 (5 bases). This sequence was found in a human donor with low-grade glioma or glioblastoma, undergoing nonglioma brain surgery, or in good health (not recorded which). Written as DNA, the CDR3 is TGTGCCAGCAGCAGAGCGGGGGTCTATGGTTACACCTTC. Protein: CASSRAGVYGYTF.